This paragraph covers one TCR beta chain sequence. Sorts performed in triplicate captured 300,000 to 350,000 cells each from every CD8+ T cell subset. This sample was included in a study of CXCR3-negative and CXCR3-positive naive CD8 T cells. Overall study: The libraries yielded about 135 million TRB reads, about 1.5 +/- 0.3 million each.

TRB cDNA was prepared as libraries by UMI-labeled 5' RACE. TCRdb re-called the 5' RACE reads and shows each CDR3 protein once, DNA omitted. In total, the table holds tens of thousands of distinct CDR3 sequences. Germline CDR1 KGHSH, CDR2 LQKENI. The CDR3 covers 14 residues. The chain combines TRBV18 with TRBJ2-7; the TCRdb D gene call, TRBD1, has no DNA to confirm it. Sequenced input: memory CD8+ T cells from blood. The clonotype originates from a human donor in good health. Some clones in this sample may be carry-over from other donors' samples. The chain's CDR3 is CASSPGQGNYEQYF.